This T cell receptor beta chain was recovered during a study of T cells in Graves' hyperthyroidism and ophthalmopathy. Findings of the study overall: Most thyroid clonotypes expanded above 0.001 appeared in blood too.

V lost 6 bases and J 2 bases, leaving 14 bases between the germline ends. The CDR3 has 15 residues. This clonotype occurred a few times. Its antigen is still unknown. There were TCR beta CDR3 regions amplified from RNA transcripts. HTBI primers were the set used in a first-round RT-PCR of the TCR CDR3. TCRdb itself ran the multiplex PCR reads through MiXCR, one entry per CDR3 protein. This sample has about 640,000 distinct CDR3 sequences, with roughly 46% found just once. The rearrangement links TRBV12-3 or TRBV12-4 to TRBJ1-3; no clear D. Sequencing was carried out using peripheral blood or thyroid tissue (not recorded which). The source of this sequence is an adult man with Graves' disease, either hyperthyroidism or ophthalmopathy (not recorded which). In nucleotides, the CDR3 is TGTGCCAGCAGCCGGGCGTGGGGTCCTGGAAACACCATATATTTT. Encoded protein: CASSRAWGPGNTIYF.